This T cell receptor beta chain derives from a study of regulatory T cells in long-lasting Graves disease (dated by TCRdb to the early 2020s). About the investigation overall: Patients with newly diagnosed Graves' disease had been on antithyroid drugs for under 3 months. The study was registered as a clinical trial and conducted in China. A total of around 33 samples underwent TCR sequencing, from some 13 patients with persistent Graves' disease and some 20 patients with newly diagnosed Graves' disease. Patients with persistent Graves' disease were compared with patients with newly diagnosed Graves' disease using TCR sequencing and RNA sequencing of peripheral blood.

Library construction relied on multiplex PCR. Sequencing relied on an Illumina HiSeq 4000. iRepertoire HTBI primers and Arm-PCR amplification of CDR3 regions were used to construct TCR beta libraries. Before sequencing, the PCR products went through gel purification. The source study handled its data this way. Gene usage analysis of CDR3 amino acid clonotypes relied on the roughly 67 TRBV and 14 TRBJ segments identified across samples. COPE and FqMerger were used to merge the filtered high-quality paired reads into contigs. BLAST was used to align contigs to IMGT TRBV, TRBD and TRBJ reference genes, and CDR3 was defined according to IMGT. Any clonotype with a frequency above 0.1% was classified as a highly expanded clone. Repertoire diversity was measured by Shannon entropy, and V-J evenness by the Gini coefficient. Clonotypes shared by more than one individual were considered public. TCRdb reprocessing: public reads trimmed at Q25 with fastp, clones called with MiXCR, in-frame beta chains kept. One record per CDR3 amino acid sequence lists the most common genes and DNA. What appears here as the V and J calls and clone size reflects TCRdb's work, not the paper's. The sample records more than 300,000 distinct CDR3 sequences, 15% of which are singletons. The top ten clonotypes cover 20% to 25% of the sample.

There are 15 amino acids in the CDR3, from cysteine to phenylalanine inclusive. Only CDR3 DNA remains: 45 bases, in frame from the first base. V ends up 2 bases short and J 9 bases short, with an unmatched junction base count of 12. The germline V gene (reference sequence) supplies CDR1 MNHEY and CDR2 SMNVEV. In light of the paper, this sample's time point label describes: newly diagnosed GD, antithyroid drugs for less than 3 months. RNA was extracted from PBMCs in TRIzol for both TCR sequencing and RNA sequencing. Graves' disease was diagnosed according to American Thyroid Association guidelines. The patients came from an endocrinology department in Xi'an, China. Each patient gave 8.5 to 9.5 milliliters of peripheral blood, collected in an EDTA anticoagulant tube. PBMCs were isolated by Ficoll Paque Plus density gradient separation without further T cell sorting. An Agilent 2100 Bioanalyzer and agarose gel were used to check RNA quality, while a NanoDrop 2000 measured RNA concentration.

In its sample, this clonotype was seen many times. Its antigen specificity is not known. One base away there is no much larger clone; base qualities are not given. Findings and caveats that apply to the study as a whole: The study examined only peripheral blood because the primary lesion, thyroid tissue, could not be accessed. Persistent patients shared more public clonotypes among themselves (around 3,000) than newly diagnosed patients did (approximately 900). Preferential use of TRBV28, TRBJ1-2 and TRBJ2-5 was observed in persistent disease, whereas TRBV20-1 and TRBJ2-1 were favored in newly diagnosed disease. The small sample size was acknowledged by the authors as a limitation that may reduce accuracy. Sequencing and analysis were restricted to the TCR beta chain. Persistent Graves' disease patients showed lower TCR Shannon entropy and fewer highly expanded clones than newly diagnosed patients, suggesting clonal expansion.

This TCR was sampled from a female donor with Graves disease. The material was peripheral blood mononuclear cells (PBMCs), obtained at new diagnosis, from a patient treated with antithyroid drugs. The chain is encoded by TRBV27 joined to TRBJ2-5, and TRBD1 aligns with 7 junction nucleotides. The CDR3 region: CASSLRDSPLAAQYF. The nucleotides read TGTGCCAGCAGTTTAAGGGACAGTCCCCTCGCGGCCCAGTACTTC.